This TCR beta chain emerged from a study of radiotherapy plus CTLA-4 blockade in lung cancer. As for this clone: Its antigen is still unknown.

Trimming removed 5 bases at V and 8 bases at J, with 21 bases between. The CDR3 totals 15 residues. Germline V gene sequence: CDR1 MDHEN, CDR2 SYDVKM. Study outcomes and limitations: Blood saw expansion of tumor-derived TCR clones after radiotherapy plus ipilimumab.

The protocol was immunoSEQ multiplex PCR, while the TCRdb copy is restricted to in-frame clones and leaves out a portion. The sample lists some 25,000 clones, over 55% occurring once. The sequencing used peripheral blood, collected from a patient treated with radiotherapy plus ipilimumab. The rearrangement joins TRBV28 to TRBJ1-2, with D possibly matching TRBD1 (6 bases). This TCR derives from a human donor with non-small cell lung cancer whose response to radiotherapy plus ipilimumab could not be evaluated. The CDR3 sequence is CASSPQGNWVRGYTF. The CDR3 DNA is TGTGCCAGCAGTCCCCAGGGGAATTGGGTACGGGGCTACACCTTC.